The 14 T cell receptor beta chains below come from one sample, sequenced in a study of blood T cell repertoires in COVID-19. TCRdb keeps only in-frame clones here, not all; method: immunoSEQ multiplex PCR. The data show a few hundred thousand clones, around 88% seen once. Material: PBMCs or T cells enriched from blood (not recorded which). The receptors derive from a woman aged 40 to 55 who had recovered from COVID-19.

This clone was counted only a few times. The chain recombines TRBV5-1 with TRBJ2-5; possibly TRBD1 for D (6 bases). The CDR3 has 15 amino acids. V was pared by 1 base and J by 4 bases, with 14 bases between. Germline loops: CDR1 SGHRS, CDR2 YFSETQ. The CDR3 loop is CASSLIPGQGETQYF. The DNA for the CDR3 is TGCGCCAGCAGCTTGATCCCGGGACAAGGAGAGACCCAGTACTTC.

The gene calls are TRBV19 and TRBJ1-5; TRBD1 might be the D (5 bases). V dropped 10 bases and J dropped 4 bases, with 14 bases sitting between them. Germline V gene data show CDR1 as LNHDA and CDR2 as SQIVND (reference sequence). The CDR3 sequence is 13 residues long. The CDR3 is CATMDTTNQPQHF. The DNA for the CDR3 is TGTGCCACCATGGACACAACGAATCAGCCCCAGCATTTT.

The rearrangement joins TRBV27 to TRBJ1-3; D is possibly TRBD1 (6 bases). This CDR3 is 15 amino acids long. CDR1 is MNHEY, CDR2 SMNVEV, per germline (reference sequence). Trimming stripped 3 bases from V and 3 bases from J, with 12 bases between. The CDR3 DNA reads TGTGCCAGCAGTTTGGGGGGGCGCGGTGGAAACACCATATATTTT. This codes for CASSLGGRGGNTIYF.

The genes are TRBV6-1 and TRBJ1-5; 12 bases align to TRBD1. Germline CDR1 reads MNHNS; CDR2 reads SASEGT. The junction had 2 bases not matched to a gene; V was cut back by 1 base and J by 7 bases. The CDR3 is made up of 15 amino acids. CDR3 region: CASSEGDRGRQPQHF. As DNA, the CDR3 is TGTGCCAGCAGTGAAGGGGACAGGGGGCGGCAGCCCCAGCATTTT.

The rearrangement joins TRBV15 to TRBJ2-1, with no clear D. V lost 4 bases, J lost 6 bases, and 7 bases lay in between. From germline, CDR1 is LNHNV and CDR2 YYDKDF (reference sequence). The CDR3 contains 12 residues. The CDR3 sequence: CATSKRGNEQFF. Here the CDR3 DNA reads TGTGCCACCAGCAAAAGAGGCAATGAGCAGTTCTTC.

The genes are TRBV2 and TRBJ2-7, with D maybe TRBD1 (5 bases). V lost 8 bases and J 7 bases, leaving 15 bases between the germline ends. Germline V gene lookup returns CDR1 SNHLY and CDR2 FYNNEI. The CDR3 is 12 amino acids. The CDR3 nucleotides read TGTGCCAGCCAGGACACCGTGGGAGAGCAGTACTTC. As protein: CASQDTVGEQYF.

V and J are TRBV11-2 and TRBJ2-7; 7 positions agree with TRBD2. CDR1 and CDR2 (germline): SGHAT, FQNNGV. Trimming at V came to 0 bases and at J to 3 bases, leaving 2 bases not matched to a gene. The CDR3 spans 14 residues. The CDR3 DNA reads as TGTGCCAGCAGCTTAGACAGGGACTACTACGAGCAGTACTTC. As protein: CASSLDRDYYEQYF.

The chain links TRBV7-2 to TRBJ1-5, with D uncertain. Germline CDR1 SGHTA, CDR2 FQGNSA. Trimming pared 3 bases from V and 0 bases from J, leaving 9 bases between. CDR3 size: 15 residues. In DNA, the CDR3 is TGTGCCAGCAGCTTGAGCGGGCTTAGCAATCAGCCCCAGCATTTT. It translates to CASSLSGLSNQPQHF.

V usage is TRBV5-1 and J usage is TRBJ1-4, with 10 bases matching TRBD1. Germline V gives CDR1 SGHRS, CDR2 YFSETQ. The CDR3 covers 16 residues. Trimming removed 5 bases from V and 4 bases from J; junction bases left unmatched: 8. The CDR3 DNA is TGCGCCAGCAGACCCGGGACAGGGGCCTTTAATGAAAAACTGTTTTTT. It specifies CASRPGTGAFNEKLFF.

J is TRBJ1-5 and V is TRBV28, with a weak D call TRBD1 (6 bases). CDR1 MDHEN and CDR2 SYDVKM come from the germline V gene. Deletions cut 7 bases from V and 2 bases from J, with 15 bases between. The CDR3 spans 15 residues. This CDR3 is CASTNREGRNQPQHF. The CDR3 coding sequence is TGTGCCAGCACGAACAGGGAAGGGCGCAATCAGCCCCAGCATTTT. Combining the CDR3 with reference TRBV28 and TRBJ1-5 gives the whole variable domain DVKVTQSSRYLVKRTGEKVFLECVQDMDHENMFWYRQDPGLGLRLIYFSYDVKMKEKGDIPEGYSVSREKKERFSLILESASTNQTSMYLCASTNREGRNQPQHFGDGTRLSIL.

This sequence joins TRBV27 and TRBJ1-1; D unclear. V gave up 3 bases and J gave up 1 base, with 6 bases separating them. The CDR3 has 13 amino acids. Germline-derived CDR1 and CDR2 are MNHEY and SMNVEV (reference sequence). The CDR3 DNA reads as TGTGCCAGCAGTTTTAGCCAGAACACTGAAGCTTTCTTT. Translation: CASSFSQNTEAFF.

This chain joins TRBV19 and TRBJ2-7; 7 bases are a match to TRBD1. Germline CDR1 LNHDA, CDR2 SQIVND (reference sequence). The CDR3 has 14 residues. V shed 3 bases and J 2 bases; nucleotides not matched to a gene: 4. CDR3 loop: CASSIKTGPYEQYF. The CDR3 region has the DNA TGTGCCAGTAGTATCAAGACAGGGCCCTACGAGCAGTACTTC.

This rearrangement joins TRBV7-2 to TRBJ2-5, with no clear D. Germline CDR1 and CDR2: SGHTA and FQGNSA. This CDR3 comprises 15 residues. V lost 7 bases, J lost 5 bases, and 20 bases lay in between. The CDR3 sequence is CASNPTRHGLETQYF. Written as DNA, the CDR3 is TGTGCCAGCAACCCGACCAGGCATGGCTTGGAGACCCAGTACTTC.

The gene calls are TRBV9 and TRBJ2-5; TRBD2 agrees at 8 bases. The V gene end was trimmed by 0 bases and the J gene end by 5 bases; junction bases not matched to a gene: 15. Per the germline V gene, CDR1 is SGDLS and CDR2 is YYNGEE. The CDR3 is made up of 18 amino acids. The CDR3 sequence: CASSVDAASGSFAETQYF. For the CDR3, the DNA is TGTGCCAGCAGCGTAGATGCGGCCAGCGGGAGTTTCGCGGAGACCCAGTACTTC.